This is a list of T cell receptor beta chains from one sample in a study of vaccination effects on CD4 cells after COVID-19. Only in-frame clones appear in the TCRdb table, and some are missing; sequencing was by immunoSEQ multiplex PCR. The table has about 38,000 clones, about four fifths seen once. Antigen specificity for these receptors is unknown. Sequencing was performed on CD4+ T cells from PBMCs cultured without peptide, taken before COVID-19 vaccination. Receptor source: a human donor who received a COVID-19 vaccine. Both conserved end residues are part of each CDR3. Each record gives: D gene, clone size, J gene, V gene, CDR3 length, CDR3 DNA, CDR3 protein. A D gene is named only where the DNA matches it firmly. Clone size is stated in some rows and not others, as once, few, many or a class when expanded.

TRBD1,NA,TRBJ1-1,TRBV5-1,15,TGCGCCAGCAGCGACGACAGGGAGATTGGCACTGAAGCTTTCTTT,CASSDDREIGTEAFF
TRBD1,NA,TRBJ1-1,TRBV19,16,TGTGCCAGTAGTTCCGGGACAGGGGGCCTGAGCCCTGAAGCTTTCTTT,CASSSGTGGLSPEAFF
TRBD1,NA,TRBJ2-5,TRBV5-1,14,TGCGCCAGCAGCGCGACAGGGGGAGGAGAGACCCAGTACTTC,CASSATGGGETQYF
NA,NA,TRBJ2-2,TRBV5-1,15,TGCGCCAGCAGCATACCCTCTGAGGGGCGCGGGGAGCTGTTTTTT,CASSIPSEGRGELFF
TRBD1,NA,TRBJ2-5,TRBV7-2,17,TGTGCCAGCAGCACAAACCGTTTAACAGGGGGCGGAGAGACCCAGTACTTC,CASSTNRLTGGGETQYF
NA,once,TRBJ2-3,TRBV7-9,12,TGTGCCAGCAGCTTAACGCCAGATACGCAGTATTTT,CASSLTPDTQYF
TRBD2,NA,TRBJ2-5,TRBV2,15,TGTGCCAGCAGACCTAGCGGGGGGGCCCGAGAGACCCAGTACTTC,CASRPSGGARETQYF
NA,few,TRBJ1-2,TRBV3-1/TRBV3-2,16,TGTGCCAGCAGCCGAATAATAGGAGGCGTTGGGGATGGCTACACCTTC,CASSRIIGGVGDGYTF
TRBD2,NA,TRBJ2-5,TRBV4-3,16,TGCGCCAGCAGCCACGGACTAGCGGGGGTCGGGGAGACCCAGTACTTC,CASSHGLAGVGETQYF
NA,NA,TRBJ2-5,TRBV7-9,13,TGTGCCAGCAGTCACTCAGACCAAGAGACCCAGTACTTC,CASSHSDQETQYF
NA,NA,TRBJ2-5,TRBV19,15,TGTGCCAGTAGTCCACTCCCGGGTACGGGAGAGACCCAGTACTTC,CASSPLPGTGETQYF
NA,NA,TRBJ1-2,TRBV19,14,TGTGCCAGTAGCCTCAAACCCCAGTCTATTGGCTACACCTTC,CASSLKPQSIGYTF
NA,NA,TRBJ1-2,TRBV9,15,TGTGCCAGCAGCGCAGCTCCGGACGGGAACTATGGCTACACCTTC,CASSAAPDGNYGYTF
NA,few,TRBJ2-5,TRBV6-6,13,TGTGCCAGCAAGGTGAGGGGCCAAGAGACCCAGTACTTC,CASKVRGQETQYF
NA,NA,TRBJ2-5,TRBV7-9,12,TGTGCCAGCAGCTTAATTGAAGAGACCCAGTACTTC,CASSLIEETQYF
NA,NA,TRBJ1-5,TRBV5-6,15,TGTGCCAGCAGCTTGTTCGCAGGGAGGGATCAGCCCCAGCATTTT,CASSLFAGRDQPQHF
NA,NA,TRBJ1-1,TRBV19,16,TGTGCCAGTAGTATCTGGGCCGATCCGAGGGTCACTGAAGCTTTCTTT,CASSIWADPRVTEAFF
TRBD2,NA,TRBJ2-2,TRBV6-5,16,TGTGCCAGCAGTTATAGCGGGGGGGCCGATACCGGGGAGCTGTTTTTT,CASSYSGGADTGELFF
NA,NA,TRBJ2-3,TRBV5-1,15,TGCGCCAGCAGCTTGGAATGGGGGTCCACAGATACGCAGTATTTT,CASSLEWGSTDTQYF
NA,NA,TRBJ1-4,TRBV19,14,TGTGCCAGTAGTTCCGCAGGGCGGGATGAAAAACTGTTTTTT,CASSSAGRDEKLFF
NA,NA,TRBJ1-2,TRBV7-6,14,TGTGCCAGCAGCCAGAACTTTGGGACCTATGGCTACACCTTC,CASSQNFGTYGYTF
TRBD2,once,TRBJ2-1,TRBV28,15,TGTGCCAGCAACCCGACGGGACGGGGGGAGAATGAGCAGTTCTTC,CASNPTGRGENEQFF
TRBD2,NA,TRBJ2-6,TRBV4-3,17,TGCGCCAGCAGCCAGCTAGCGGGGGGCTCTGGGGCCAACGTCCTGACTTTC,CASSQLAGGSGANVLTF
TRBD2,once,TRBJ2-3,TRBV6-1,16,TGTGCCAGCAGTGACATCGGACTAGTCGGCACAGATACGCAGTATTTT,CASSDIGLVGTDTQYF
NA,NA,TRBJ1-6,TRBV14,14,TGTGCCAGCAGCCATCGGGGTTCTAATTCACCCCTCCACTTT,CASSHRGSNSPLHF
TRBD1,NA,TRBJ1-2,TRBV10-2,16,TGCGCCAGCAGTGACCAAAGGGACAGCGCTAACTATGGCTACACCTTC,CASSDQRDSANYGYTF